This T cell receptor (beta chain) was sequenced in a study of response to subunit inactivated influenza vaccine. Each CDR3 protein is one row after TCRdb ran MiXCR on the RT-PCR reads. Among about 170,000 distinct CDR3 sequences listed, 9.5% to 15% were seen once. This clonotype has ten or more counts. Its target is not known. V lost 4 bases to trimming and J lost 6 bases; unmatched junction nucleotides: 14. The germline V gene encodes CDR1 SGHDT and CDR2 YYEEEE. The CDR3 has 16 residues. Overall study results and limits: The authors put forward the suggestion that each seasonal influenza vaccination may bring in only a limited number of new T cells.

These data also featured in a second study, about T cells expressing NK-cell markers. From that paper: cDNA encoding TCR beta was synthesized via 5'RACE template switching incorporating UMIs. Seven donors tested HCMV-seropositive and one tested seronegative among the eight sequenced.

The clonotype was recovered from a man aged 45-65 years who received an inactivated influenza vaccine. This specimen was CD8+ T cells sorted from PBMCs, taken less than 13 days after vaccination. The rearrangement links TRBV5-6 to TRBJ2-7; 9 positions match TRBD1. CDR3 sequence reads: CASSPAGTGRVREQYF. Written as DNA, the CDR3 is TGTGCCAGCAGCCCCGCCGGGACAGGGAGAGTACGCGAGCAGTACTTC.